Below, one T cell receptor (beta chain) is given with its context. The target antigen is unknown. This CDR3 region has 15 residues. Looked up from germline, CDR1 is SGHTA and CDR2 is FQGNSA. The ends lost 0 bases at V and 2 bases at J; junction bases unmatched: 3. Time point denoted: week 23, last vaccination. Every vaccine dose comprised 300 ug of mutant IDH1 20-mer peptide plus topical imiquimod. This sample was taken from a study of a mutant IDH1 vaccine in newly diagnosed glioma. Overall study: The start of vaccination came 4-6 weeks after radiotherapy alone, or with temozolomide cycles. Treated patients were approximately 60% male, about 38% female, mean age around 40 years. General study points: Apparently unrelated to pseudoprogression were changes in the top peripheral T cell clonotypes.

Only in-frame clones appear in the TCRdb table, and some are missing; sequencing was by immunoSEQ multiplex PCR. Of 25,000 to 35,000 clones in the sample, 85% to 90% are singletons; the top ten hold around 2.6%. The TCR was taken from a man aged 35 to 55 with glioma. The sample consisted of PBMCs, taken from a glioma patient whose treatment included an IDH1 peptide vaccine. The rearrangement joins TRBV7-2 to TRBJ2-7, with 8 bases fitting TRBD2. The CDR3: CASSLALAVAYEQYF. The CDR3 DNA sequence: TGTGCCAGCAGCTTAGCACTAGCGGTCGCCTACGAGCAGTACTTC.